Given below is one T cell receptor beta chain in context. This table comes from immunoSEQ multiplex PCR, and its TCRdb copy is limited to in-frame clones, with some not included. The sample consists of tens of thousands of clones, 88% of them appearing once. Germline V gene sequence: CDR1 MNHNS, CDR2 SASEGT. CDR3 length equals 17 residues. The V end was cut by 4 bases, the J end by 3 bases, with 16 bases between. The sample comes from a study of blood T cell repertoires in COVID-19. The clonotype was recovered from a human donor in a cohort sampled during active COVID-19. The rearrangement uses TRBV6-1 and TRBJ2-6; a possible D gene is TRBD1 (6 bases). Specimen: peripheral blood. CDR3 region: CASSVVWTAVGANVLTF. The CDR3 nucleotides read TGTGCCAGCAGTGTCGTCTGGACAGCCGTTGGGGCCAACGTCCTGACTTTC.